What follows describes a single TCR beta chain. The antigen remains undetermined. Alongside a J-beta primer mix, a sample-barcoded 5' primer served in a second PCR lasting 7 to 11 cycles. Each CDR3 protein gets one entry after TCRdb re-called the 5' RACE reads with MiXCR. The sample lists under 1,100,000 distinct CDR3 sequences, 25% occurring once. This sample was taken from a study of blood T cells in healthy people across ages. Study-wide results and limits: TCR beta diversity tracked closely with naive T cell percentage.

The CDR3 length is 20 residues. This sample also belongs to another study, concerning T cells of mothers and their children. As reported in that work: The overlap seen between related mothers and children slightly exceeded that of unrelated pairs, though not significantly.

J is TRBJ1-1 and V is TRBV12-2; the table's D call, TRBD1, has no DNA check behind it. TRBV12-2 counts as a pseudogene. This clonotype was sampled from a girl aged 2 to 9 in good health. Sequenced material: blood. Here the CDR3 reads CASRLIRPQGTGSVDTEAFF. The CDR3 coding sequence is TGTGCAAGTCGCTTAATAAGGCCACAGGGGACGGGAAGTGTTGACACTGAAGCTTTCTTT.